Listed here are 32 T cell receptor beta chains from one sample, sequenced in a study of shared clonotypes between healthy human individuals. Clones were read by immunoSEQ multiplex PCR, and TCRdb kept only the in-frame ones, dropping some. The data contain about half a million clones, roughly 80% of them singletons. Sequencing was carried out using PBMCs. The receptor source for this set is a woman between 40 and 50 years old in good health. Some clones in this sample may be carry-over from other donors' samples.

This clone was picked up a small number of times. This chain connects TRBV4-2 to TRBJ1-2, with TRBD1 identical over 8 bases. V lost 1 base to trimming and J lost 1 base; unmatched junction nucleotides: 2. The germline CDR1 and CDR2 sequences are LGHNA and YNFKEQ. CDR3 size: 15 residues. The CDR3 DNA reads TGTGCCAGCAGCCAAGGAACAGGGGGTAACTATGGCTACACCTTC. Protein product: CASSQGTGGNYGYTF.

The rearrangement joins TRBV19 to TRBJ1-2; no reliable D call. The CDR3 is made up of 14 amino acids. Trimming cost V 3 bases and J 2 bases, with 10 bases left between them. Per germline, CDR1 LNHDA and CDR2 SQIVND (reference sequence). In DNA, the CDR3 is TGTGCCAGTAGTATGTATCCCCAAAACTATGGCTACACCTTC. The encoded protein is CASSMYPQNYGYTF.

The genes are TRBV5-1 and TRBJ1-2; D unclear. Germline CDR1 reads SGHRS; CDR2 reads YFSETQ. CDR3 length: 13 amino acids. V lost 4 bases and J lost 2, with 9 bases in between. Here the CDR3 reads CASSGQMNYGYTF. CDR3 nucleotides: TGCGCCAGCAGCGGGCAGATGAACTATGGCTACACCTTC.

The chain has TRBV7-9 and TRBJ2-2; 7 bases are shared with TRBD1. Germline V gene sequence: CDR1 SEHNR, CDR2 FQNEAQ (reference sequence). This CDR3 has 15 amino acids. V dropped 2 bases and J dropped 4; count of bases not matched to a gene: 4. CDR3 loop: CASSLYRDSTGELFF. For the CDR3, the DNA is TGTGCCAGCAGCTTATATAGGGACAGCACCGGGGAGCTGTTTTTT.

The V gene is TRBV27, the J gene TRBJ1-1; no reliable D call. Trimming shortened V by 4 bases and J by 0 bases, and 12 bases separated the two germline ends. CDR3 length equals 15 residues. Germline CDR1 MNHEY, CDR2 SMNVEV (reference sequence). Here the CDR3 reads CASSSLLVLNTEAFF. The CDR3 region has the DNA TGTGCCAGCAGTTCCCTGCTTGTTCTGAACACTGAAGCTTTCTTT.

The rearrangement uses TRBV6-1 and TRBJ2-7; 7 bases match TRBD2. The CDR3 runs 15 residues. Trimming removed 1 base from V and 2 bases from J; junction bases left unmatched: 5. Germline V lookup: CDR1 MNHNS, CDR2 SASEGT. The CDR3 here is CASSEGYGTTYEQYF. The CDR3 bases are TGTGCCAGCAGTGAAGGTTACGGGACTACCTACGAGCAGTACTTC.

J is TRBJ2-2 and V is TRBV21-1; the D call TRBD1 from the table was never checked on the DNA. TRBV21-1 is noted as a pseudogene. The CDR3 is 15 amino acids. This CDR3 reads CASSKATRGAGELFF. The CDR3 DNA is TGTGCCAGCAGCAAAGCGACCAGGGGGGCCGGGGAGCTGTTTTTT.

The V and J genes are TRBV19 and TRBJ2-2, with a tentative D call TRBD1 (6 bases). The CDR3 is made up of 17 amino acids. V shed 3 bases and J shed 5 bases, with 19 bases lying between them. CDR1 is LNHDA, CDR2 SQIVND, per germline (reference sequence). DNA of the CDR3: TGTGCCAGTAGTATGGGGGTGGCCAGGGGAGCGACCGGGGAGCTGTTTTTT. Translating it yields CASSMGVARGATGELFF.

Only a few counts were recorded for this clone. The J gene is TRBJ2-5, the V gene TRBV7-2; D possibly corresponds to TRBD1 (6 bases). This CDR3 region has 14 residues. Looked up from germline, CDR1 is SGHTA and CDR2 is FQGNSA. V lost 2 bases and J 2 bases, leaving 9 bases between the germline ends. The CDR3 reads CASSLTGPQETQYF. The DNA for the CDR3 is TGTGCCAGCAGCTTAACAGGGCCACAAGAGACCCAGTACTTC.

This chain uses TRBV6-6 with TRBJ1-5, with no clear D. The V and J ends lost 6 bases and 6 bases respectively, with 9 bases between them. This CDR3 has 12 amino acids. Per the germline V gene, CDR1 is MNHNY and CDR2 is SVGAGI (reference sequence). The CDR3 region is CASRTGAQPQHF. The CDR3 region has the DNA TGTGCCAGCAGGACCGGAGCTCAGCCCCAGCATTTT.

V is TRBV29-1 and J is TRBJ2-3; D might be TRBD2 (6 bases). V was trimmed by 7 bases and J by 4 bases, leaving 21 bases between them. Germline-derived CDR1 and CDR2 are SQVTM and ANQGSEA. There are 15 residues in the CDR3. The CDR3 spells CSAGETGVGADTQYF. The CDR3 DNA reads as TGCAGCGCTGGCGAAACGGGAGTTGGGGCAGATACGCAGTATTTT.

The sample holds many counts of this clone. The chain joins TRBV4-2 to TRBJ2-6; 7 bases are shared with TRBD1. The V and J ends lost 5 bases and 0 bases, in that order; junction bases with no gene match: 10. This CDR3 is built from 18 residues. CDR1 and CDR2 (germline): LGHNA, YNFKEQ. CDR3 nucleotides: TGTGCCAGCAGCGTACCGGGACAGCTTTCCTCTGGGGCCAACGTCCTGACTTTC. It yields the protein CASSVPGQLSSGANVLTF.

The V gene is TRBV7-8, the J gene TRBJ1-2; 10 bases map to TRBD1. With V trimmed by 5 bases and J by 8 bases, 5 bases remained unmatched. The germline gives CDR1 SGHVS, CDR2 FQNEAQ. The CDR3 has 13 residues. The CDR3 is CASSPRTGGGYTF. CDR3 DNA sequence: TGTGCCAGCAGCCCTAGGACAGGGGGAGGCTACACCTTC.

This clone was observed a single time. The gene calls are TRBV21-1 and TRBJ2-1; TRBD2 is the table's D call, not checked against the DNA. TRBV21-1 corresponds to a pseudogene. The length of the CDR3 is 16 residues. CDR3 residues: CASSMGLAGGPHEQFF. CDR3 coding DNA: TGTGCCAGCAGCATGGGACTAGCGGGAGGGCCGCATGAGCAGTTCTTC.

This clone has just one count. The chain carries TRBV9 and TRBJ1-1; 7 bases are a match to TRBD1. V lost 4 bases to trimming and J lost 3 bases; unmatched junction nucleotides: 9. Germline CDR1 is SGDLS and CDR2 is YYNGEE. This CDR3 has 15 amino acids. The CDR3 loop reads CASSLGGGRDTEAFF. CDR3 bases: TGTGCCAGCAGCCTAGGAGGGGGCAGGGACACTGAAGCTTTCTTT.

This clone was recorded once. The chain joins TRBV27 to TRBJ2-1; 7 bases are shared with TRBD2. CDR1 and CDR2 from the germline V gene are MNHEY and SMNVEV (reference sequence). Trimming cost V 3 bases and J 0 bases; bases outside gene matches: 2. The CDR3 sequence is 15 residues long. Written as DNA, the CDR3 is TGTGCCAGCAGTTTTGGCGGGGGCTCCTACAATGAGCAGTTCTTC. Its protein product is CASSFGGGSYNEQFF.

The rearrangement links TRBV6-6 to TRBJ1-2, with D unresolved. V was clipped by 6 bases and J by 4 bases, with 9 bases between them. Per the germline V gene, CDR1 is MNHNY and CDR2 is SVGAGI (reference sequence). The CDR3 is made up of 12 amino acids. CDR3 in DNA: TGTGCCAGCAGCCTCGACACCTATGGCTACACCTTC. Protein: CASSLDTYGYTF.

V is TRBV7-3 and J is TRBJ2-1; 7 bases agree with TRBD2. CDR3 length equals 15 residues. Germline CDR1 reads SGHTA; CDR2 reads FQGTGA. V lost 3 bases to trimming and J lost 5 bases; unmatched junction nucleotides: 7. CDR3 loop: CASSFEPSGNNEQFF. CDR3 coding DNA: TGTGCCAGCAGCTTTGAGCCTAGCGGAAACAATGAGCAGTTCTTC.

This clone occurred once. The chain recombines TRBV4-2 with TRBJ2-3; 11 bases align to TRBD2. V was clipped by 0 bases and J by 5 bases; unmatched bases: 4. Germline CDR1 is LGHNA and CDR2 is YNFKEQ. The CDR3 is 16 amino acids. This chain's CDR3 is CASSQELAGDLDTQYF. The CDR3 DNA follows: TGTGCCAGCAGCCAAGAACTAGCGGGAGATTTAGATACGCAGTATTTT.

This clone was counted between two and nine times. The chain has TRBV4-1 and TRBJ1-1; D might be TRBD1 (5 bases). The CDR3 loop spans 14 amino acids. CDR1 and CDR2 (germline): MGHRA, YSYEKL. Trimming removed 4 bases from V and 6 bases from J, with 15 bases in between. CDR3 in DNA: TGCGCCAGCAGCCCCATACTGCGGGGGGCTGAAGCTTTCTTT. Translated: CASSPILRGAEAFF.

As for this clone: At one end, the junction sequence differs from germline, possibly due to a read error. The V and J genes are TRBV18 and TRBJ1-1; D unresolved. This CDR3 has 13 residues. CDR1 is KGHSH, CDR2 LQKENI, per germline. This CDR3 is CASSPTANAEAFF. The CDR3 coding sequence is TGTGCCAGCTCACCAACGGCGAACGCTGAAGCTTTCTTT.

V gene TRBV29-1 combines with J gene TRBJ1-1, with D tentatively TRBD1 (5 bases). Between the trimmed V and J ends, which lost 6 bases and 1 base, there was a span of 12 bases. Looked up from germline, CDR1 is SQVTM and CDR2 is ANQGSEA. The CDR3 contains 13 residues. The chain's CDR3 is CSVVGGTNTEAFF. DNA for the CDR3: TGCAGCGTCGTCGGGGGGACGAACACTGAAGCTTTCTTT. Combining the CDR3 with reference TRBV29-1 and TRBJ1-1 gives the whole variable domain SAVISQKPSRDICQRGTSLTIQCQVDSQVTMMFWYRQQPGQSLTLIATANQGSEATYESGFVIDKFPISRPNLTFSTLTVSNMSPEDSSIYLCSVVGGTNTEAFFGQGTRLTVV.

The V call is TRBV28, the J call TRBJ1-5; perhaps TRBD1 as D (5 bases). Germline-derived CDR1 and CDR2 are MDHEN and SYDVKM. Trimming removed 5 bases from V and 7 bases from J, with 18 bases in between. This CDR3 comprises 15 residues. CDR3 loop: CASSIRDGGGQPQHF. CDR3 in DNA: TGTGCCAGCAGTATCCGGGACGGGGGTGGACAGCCCCAGCATTTT.

This clone was counted only a few times. This sequence joins TRBV5-1 and TRBJ1-5, with 7 bases matching TRBD1. Germline values: CDR1 SGHRS, CDR2 YFSETQ. CDR3 length: 15 residues. V was pared by 3 bases and J by 5 bases, with 8 bases of the junction left unmatched. The CDR3 DNA follows: TGCGCCAGCAGCTCCACAGGGGAGGCCTATCAGCCCCAGCATTTT. Residues: CASSSTGEAYQPQHF.

This clone was observed a few times. The gene calls are TRBV4-3 and TRBJ2-7; 7 bases match TRBD2. After removal of 0 bases from V and 3 bases from J, the junction contained 2 bases not matched to a gene. Germline lookup yields CDR1 LGHNA and CDR2 YSLEER. This CDR3 comprises 14 residues. The CDR3 loop reads CASSQETSSYEQYF. In nucleotides, the CDR3 is TGCGCCAGCAGCCAAGAGACTAGCAGCTACGAGCAGTACTTC.

A single count supports this clone. J is TRBJ1-2 and V is TRBV19; D might be TRBD1 (5 bases). This CDR3 is 15 amino acids long. Trimming took 1 base from V and 1 from J, leaving 10 bases between them. Germline V gives CDR1 LNHDA, CDR2 SQIVND (reference sequence). In nucleotides, the CDR3 is TGTGCCAGTAGTATAGTGCAGGGTCTTAACTATGGCTACACCTTC. Amino acids: CASSIVQGLNYGYTF.

The chain is built from TRBV18 and TRBJ2-5; the match to TRBD2 covers 10 bases. CDR3 length equals 15 residues. Unmatched junction bases numbered 9, after V lost 6 bases and J lost 5 bases. Germline V gene sequence: CDR1 KGHSH, CDR2 LQKENI. CDR3 coding DNA: TGTGCCAGCTCCCAGAGGACTAGCGGTCGGGAGACCCAGTACTTC. Translation gives CASSQRTSGRETQYF.

This rearrangement joins TRBV11-2 to TRBJ2-7, with TRBD2 matching over 10 bases. Germline CDR1 SGHAT, CDR2 FQNNGV. Germline trimming cut 5 bases from V and 1 base from J; bases unmatched to any gene: 8. This CDR3 comprises 16 residues. The CDR3 nucleotides read TGTGCCAGCAGCGGGGTACTAGCGGGGACTTCCTACGAGCAGTACTTC. Amino acid sequence: CASSGVLAGTSYEQYF.

V usage is TRBV27 and J usage is TRBJ2-2; D is ambiguous. CDR3 size: 13 residues. CDR1 and CDR2 from the germline V gene are MNHEY and SMNVEV (reference sequence). The V end was cut by 6 bases, the J end by 9 bases, with 14 bases between. DNA of the CDR3: TGTGCCAGCAGGGCGGCCCCCTTGCGGGAGCTGTTTTTT. Protein product: CASRAAPLRELFF.

The rearrangement joins TRBV5-5 to TRBJ2-7; D unresolved. The CDR3 extends over 15 amino acids. Deletions cut 2 bases from V and 0 bases from J, with 12 bases between. Germline values: CDR1 SGHKS, CDR2 YYEKEE (reference sequence). CDR3 sequence: CASSFGSSSSYEQYF. CDR3 bases: TGTGCCAGCAGCTTTGGCAGCTCGAGCTCCTACGAGCAGTACTTC.

This chain joins TRBV2 and TRBJ2-7; TRBD2 matches at 8 bases. V trimming: 8 bases; J trimming: 4 bases; junction bases outside the gene matches: 7. The CDR3 totals 13 residues. Germline CDR1 is SNHLY and CDR2 is FYNNEI. The DNA for the CDR3 is TGTGCCAGCGACACGGGGGGGGCTTACGAGCAGTACTTC. Its protein product is CASDTGGAYEQYF.

This clone has just one count. The V gene is TRBV5-5, the J gene TRBJ2-7, with D tentatively TRBD1 or TRBD2 (5 bases each). The CDR3 covers 14 residues. Germline V gene lookup returns CDR1 SGHKS and CDR2 YYEKEE (reference sequence). Trimming took off 2 bases at V and 2 bases at J, with 11 bases between the two ends. The CDR3 DNA is TGTGCCAGCAGCTTCCGGGACGGGACCTACGAGCAGTACTTC. It encodes CASSFRDGTYEQYF.